Below, 8 T cell receptor beta chains from the same sample are listed, as sequenced in a study of technical replicates of blood from a few donors. Assay: immunoSEQ multiplex PCR; the TCRdb copy retains only in-frame clones and omits some. The table shows around 80,000 clones, with roughly 98% occurring only once. The specimen was T cells isolated from PBMCs. Source of these receptors: a human donor in good health.

The gene calls are TRBV11-1 and TRBJ2-1; a weak D match, TRBD1 (6 bases). In germline, CDR1 is SGHAT, CDR2 FQDESV (reference sequence). Trimming left V 0 bases short and J 16 bases short, with 16 bases between. There are 13 residues in the CDR3. The CDR3 loop reads CASSLAHREFVFF. As DNA, the CDR3 is TGTGCCAGCAGCTTAGCCCACAGGGAGTTTGTTTTCTTC.

The rearrangement uses TRBV5-1 and TRBJ1-2; D not certain. This CDR3 has 14 residues. Trimming took off 0 bases at V and 2 bases at J, with 8 bases between the two ends. Germline lookup yields CDR1 SGHRS and CDR2 YFSETQ. CDR3 sequence reads: CASSLDERNYGYTF. CDR3 DNA sequence: TGCGCCAGCAGCTTGGACGAGAGAAACTATGGCTACACCTTC.

The V gene is TRBV5-1, the J gene TRBJ2-1; 8 bases fit TRBD2. Germline loops: CDR1 SGHRS, CDR2 YFSETQ. Trimming cost V 4 bases and J 5 bases; bases outside gene matches: 5. The CDR3 loop spans 14 amino acids. In nucleotides, the CDR3 is TGCGCCAGCAGCATCAGCGGGGGAGACAATGAGCAGTTCTTC. Encoded protein: CASSISGGDNEQFF.

The rearrangement joins TRBV30 to TRBJ1-5; D unclear. The CDR3 loop spans 14 amino acids. V was trimmed by 0 bases and J by 9 bases, leaving 15 bases between them. Germline V CDR1 and CDR2: GTSNPN, SVGIG (reference sequence). CDR3 in DNA: TGTGCCTGGAGTGTTGGGAGCCCGAGAGGGCCCCAGCATTTT. It specifies CAWSVGSPRGPQHF. The full variable domain, its missing parts supplied by reference TRBV30 and TRBJ1-5, is SQTIHQWPATLVQPVGSPLSLECTVEGTSNPNLYWYRQAAGRGLQLLFYSVGIGQISSEVPQNLSASRPQDRQFILSSKKLLLSDSGFYLCAWSVGSPRGPQHFGDGTRLSIL.

The V and J genes are TRBV29-1 and TRBJ2-5; maybe TRBD1 (5 bases). The V end was cut by 4 bases, the J end by 3 bases, with 9 bases between. CDR1 is SQVTM and CDR2 is ANQGSEA in the germline V gene. The CDR3 consists of 12 residues. CDR3 sequence: CSVVLGEETQYF. CDR3 in DNA: TGCAGCGTTGTTTTAGGGGAAGAGACCCAGTACTTC.

The DNA for the CDR3 is TGTGCCAGCAGCTTCCGATTGGGACAGGGGGATGAAAAACTGTTTTTT. Its translation is CASSFRLGQGDEKLFF. The chain employs TRBV13 and TRBJ1-4; 11 positions match TRBD1. V trimming: 3 bases; J trimming: 6 bases; junction bases outside the gene matches: 6. The V gene's germline CDR1 is PRHDT and CDR2 FYEKMQ (reference sequence). The CDR3 is 16 amino acids.

The chain has TRBV30 and TRBJ1-5; D not certain. The CDR3 length is 12 residues. Germline loops: CDR1 GTSNPN, CDR2 SVGIG (reference sequence). Between the trimmed V and J ends, which lost 0 bases and 4 bases, there was a span of 4 bases. The CDR3 bases are TGTGCCTGGAGTGTACGGAATCAGCCCCAGCATTTT. Its protein product is CAWSVRNQPQHF.

V is TRBV13 and J is TRBJ2-2; 7 positions agree with TRBD1. CDR1 PRHDT and CDR2 FYEKMQ come from the germline V gene (reference sequence). Trimming took 6 bases from V and 5 from J; bases not matched to a gene: 12. CDR3 length: 16 amino acids. CDR3 bases: TGTGCCAGCAGGCATCGGGACAGTGGTCGAACCGGGGAGCTGTTTTTT. This codes for CASRHRDSGRTGELFF.